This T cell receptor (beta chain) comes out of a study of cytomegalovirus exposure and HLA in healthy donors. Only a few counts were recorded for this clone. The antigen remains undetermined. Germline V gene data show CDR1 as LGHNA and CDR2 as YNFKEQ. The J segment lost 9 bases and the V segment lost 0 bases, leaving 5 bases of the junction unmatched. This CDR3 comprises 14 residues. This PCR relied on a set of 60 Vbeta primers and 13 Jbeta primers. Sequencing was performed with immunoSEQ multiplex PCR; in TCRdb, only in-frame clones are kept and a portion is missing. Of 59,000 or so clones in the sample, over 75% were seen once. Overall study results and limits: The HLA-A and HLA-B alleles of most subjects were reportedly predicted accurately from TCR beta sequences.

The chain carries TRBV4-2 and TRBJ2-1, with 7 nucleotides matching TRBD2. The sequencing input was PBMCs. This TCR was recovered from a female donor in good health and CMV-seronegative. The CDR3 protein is CASSQDTGGVEQFF. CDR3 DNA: TGTGCCAGCAGCCAAGATACGGGGGGTGTTGAGCAGTTCTTC.